This T cell receptor beta chain was identified during a study of blood T cell repertoires in COVID-19. As for the study in general: Specimens from acute and convalescent COVID-19 originated in the United States, Italy and Spain. Sources were T cells, B-cell-depleted T cells, or PBMCs; the material itself was cDNA or gDNA.

This CDR3 spans 15 amino acids. The germline CDR1 and CDR2 sequences are SGHTA and FQGNSA. V lost 6 bases to trimming and J lost 0 bases, with 12 bases between them. In the authors' workflow: Estimates of nucleated cell counts were drawn from the amplification of reference gene primers. The protocol was immunoSEQ multiplex PCR, while the TCRdb copy is restricted to in-frame clones and leaves out a portion. The DNA gave D and trimming, while V, J and clone size come from that table. The data show about 51,000 clones, 82% seen once. The receptor comes from a human donor with acute or convalescent COVID-19. The donor label of this sample is uncertain. The sequenced sample consisted of peripheral blood. The chain couples TRBV7-2 to TRBJ1-3, with unresolved D. DNA for the CDR3: TGTGCCAGCAGTTATGGTGCGGTCTCTGGAAACACCATATATTTT. As protein: CASSYGAVSGNTIYF.